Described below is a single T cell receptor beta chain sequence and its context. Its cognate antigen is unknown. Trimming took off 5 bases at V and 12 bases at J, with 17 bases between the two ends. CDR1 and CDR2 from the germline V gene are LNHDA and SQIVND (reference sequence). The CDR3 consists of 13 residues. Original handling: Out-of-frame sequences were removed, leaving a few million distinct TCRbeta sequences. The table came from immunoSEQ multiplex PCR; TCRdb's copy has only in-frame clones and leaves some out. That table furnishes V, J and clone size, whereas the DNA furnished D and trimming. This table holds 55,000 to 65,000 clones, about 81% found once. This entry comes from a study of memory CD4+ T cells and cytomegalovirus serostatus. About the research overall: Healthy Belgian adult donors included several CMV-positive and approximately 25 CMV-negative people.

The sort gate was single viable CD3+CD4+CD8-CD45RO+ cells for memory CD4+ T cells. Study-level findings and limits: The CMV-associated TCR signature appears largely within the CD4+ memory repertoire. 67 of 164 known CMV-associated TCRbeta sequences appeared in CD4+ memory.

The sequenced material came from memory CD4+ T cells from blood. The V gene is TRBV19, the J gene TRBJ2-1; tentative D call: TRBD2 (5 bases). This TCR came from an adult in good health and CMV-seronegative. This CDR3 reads CASSPPRGLLQFF. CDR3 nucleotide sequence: TGTGCCAGTAGTCCCCCAAGAGGGCTACTGCAGTTCTTC.